What follows describes a single T cell receptor beta chain. Clones were read by immunoSEQ multiplex PCR, and TCRdb kept only the in-frame ones, dropping some. Here the sample spans under 300,000 clones, roughly 88% being singletons. The data originate from a study of blood T cell repertoires in COVID-19. Study summary: Some COVID-19 samples were acute and others convalescent; all came from the United States, Italy and Spain.

V dropped 3 bases and J dropped 0 bases, with 15 bases sitting between them. The CDR3 has 17 amino acids. CDR1 is LNHDA, CDR2 SQIVND, per germline (reference sequence). The TCR sequence derives from a woman aged 35 to 49 with acute COVID-19. The chain links TRBV19 to TRBJ1-3; possibly TRBD1 for D (5 bases). The source material was PBMCs or T cells enriched from blood (not recorded which). CDR3 in amino acids: CASSIMTDARSGNTIYF. CDR3 DNA: TGTGCCAGTAGTATCATGACAGACGCTCGCTCTGGAAACACCATATATTTT.